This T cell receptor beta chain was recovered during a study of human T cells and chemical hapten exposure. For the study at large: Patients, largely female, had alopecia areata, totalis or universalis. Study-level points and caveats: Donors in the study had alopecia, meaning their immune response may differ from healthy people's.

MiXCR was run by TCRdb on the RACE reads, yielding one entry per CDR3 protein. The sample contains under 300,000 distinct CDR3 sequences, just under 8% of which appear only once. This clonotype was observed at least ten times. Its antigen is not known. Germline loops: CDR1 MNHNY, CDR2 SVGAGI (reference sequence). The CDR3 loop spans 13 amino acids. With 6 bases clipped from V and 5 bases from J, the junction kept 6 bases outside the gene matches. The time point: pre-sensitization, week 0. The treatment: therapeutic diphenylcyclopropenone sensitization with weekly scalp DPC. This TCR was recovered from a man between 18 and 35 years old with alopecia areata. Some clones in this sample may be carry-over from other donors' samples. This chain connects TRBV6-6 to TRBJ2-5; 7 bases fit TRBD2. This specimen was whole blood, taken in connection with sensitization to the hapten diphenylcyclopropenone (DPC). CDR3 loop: CASSSSGPETQYF. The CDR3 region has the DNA TGTGCCAGCAGCTCTAGCGGCCCCGAGACCCAGTACTTC.